A single sample gave rise to the 31 T cell receptor beta chains below, sequenced in a study of blood T cell repertoires in COVID-19. The assay was immunoSEQ multiplex PCR, and TCRdb's table has in-frame clones only and misses some. Found here are roughly 290,000 clones, 70% to 85% of them singletons; the top ten hold 0.87%. The source material was peripheral blood. All receptors derive from a human donor with COVID-19, enrolled during active disease. The donor label of this sample is uncertain.

The chain recombines TRBV27 with TRBJ2-2, with TRBD2 as a possible D gene (6 bases). V lost 10 bases and J lost 7, with 25 bases in between. Germline values: CDR1 MNHEY, CDR2 SMNVEV (reference sequence). The length of the CDR3 is 16 residues. CDR3: CATTGRSYPGGGELFF. CDR3 nucleotide sequence: TGTGCCACTACCGGGCGGAGCTACCCCGGGGGCGGGGAGCTGTTTTTT.

The gene calls are TRBV28 and TRBJ1-5; no reliable D call. Germline CDR1 and CDR2: MDHEN and SYDVKM. The V gene lost 5 bases and the J gene lost 0 bases, with 5 bases spanning the gap. The CDR3 has 13 residues. The CDR3 nucleotides are TGTGCCAGCAGTGAGAATAGCAATCAGCCCCAGCATTTT. It yields the protein CASSENSNQPQHF. Complete variable domain (other parts from reference TRBV28 and TRBJ1-5): DVKVTQSSRYLVKRTGEKVFLECVQDMDHENMFWYRQDPGLGLRLIYFSYDVKMKEKGDIPEGYSVSREKKERFSLILESASTNQTSMYLCASSENSNQPQHFGDGTRLSIL.

The chain recombines TRBV5-1 with TRBJ2-3; TRBD2 is a possible D gene (5 bases). V lost 1 base to trimming and J lost 0 bases, with 9 bases between them. CDR1 is SGHRS, CDR2 YFSETQ, per germline. The CDR3 spans 15 residues. The CDR3 spells CASSLSAVSTDTQYF. For the CDR3, the DNA is TGCGCCAGCAGCTTGTCAGCGGTGAGCACAGATACGCAGTATTTT.

The chain carries TRBV28 and TRBJ1-4; D might be TRBD1 (6 bases). V lost 1 base and J lost 5, with 20 bases in between. This CDR3 is 18 amino acids long. The germline CDR1 and CDR2 sequences are MDHEN and SYDVKM. CDR3 region: CASSLYRVPVGPNEKLFF. As DNA, the CDR3 is TGTGCCAGCAGTTTATACAGGGTCCCTGTGGGGCCAAATGAAAAACTGTTTTTT.

The gene calls are TRBV5-1 and TRBJ2-6; TRBD1 is a possible D gene (7 bases). Trimming removed 0 bases from V and 0 bases from J, with 10 bases in between. Looked up from germline, CDR1 is SGHRS and CDR2 is YFSETQ. The CDR3 is 17 residues long. CDR3 sequence (DNA): TGCGCCAGCAGCTTGGCAGGGGGGAGCTCTGGGGCCAACGTCCTGACTTTC. As protein: CASSLAGGSSGANVLTF.

This clone has more than one count but fewer than ten. V gene TRBV4-3 combines with J gene TRBJ1-2; 7 positions match TRBD1. The CDR3 has 14 amino acids. Germline CDR1 reads LGHNA; CDR2 reads YSLEER. J gave up 6 bases and V 0 bases, and 4 bases lay outside the gene matches. CDR3 region: CASSQDDRAHGYTF. DNA of the CDR3: TGCGCCAGCAGCCAAGATGACAGGGCCCATGGCTACACCTTC.

This chain connects TRBV19 to TRBJ1-2, with a possible D match to TRBD1 (6 bases). Trimming pared 5 bases from V and 8 bases from J, leaving 12 bases between. CDR3 length: 12 amino acids. CDR1 is LNHDA, CDR2 SQIVND, per germline (reference sequence). CDR3 sequence: CASSFNREGYTF. CDR3 DNA: TGTGCCAGTAGTTTTAACAGGGAGGGCTACACCTTC.

The gene calls are TRBV7-9 and TRBJ1-1; no clear D gene. V lost 1 base and J 0 bases, leaving 6 bases between the germline ends. This CDR3 spans 14 amino acids. In germline, CDR1 is SEHNR, CDR2 FQNEAQ (reference sequence). This CDR3 is CASSLGLLNTEAFF. The CDR3, as DNA: TGTGCCAGCAGCTTAGGACTGCTGAACACTGAAGCTTTCTTT.

This chain connects TRBV9 to TRBJ1-1; possible D gene TRBD1, 6 bases. Trimming pared 0 bases from V and 10 bases from J, leaving 13 bases between. This CDR3 contains 13 residues. The germline V gene has CDR1 SGDLS and CDR2 YYNGEE. The CDR3 DNA follows: TGTGCCAGCAGCGTAGAAACAGGGCTGGCAGCTTTCTTT. Amino acids: CASSVETGLAAFF.

The J gene is TRBJ1-2, the V gene TRBV5-1; D gene uncertain. The CDR3 runs 17 residues. Trimming cost V 0 bases and J 4 bases, with 19 bases left between them. In germline, CDR1 is SGHRS, CDR2 YFSETQ. CDR3 in amino acids: CASSLDMLGGGSYGYTF. CDR3 DNA: TGCGCCAGCAGCTTGGATATGCTAGGTGGTGGGAGCTATGGCTACACCTTC.

This chain links TRBV11-2 with TRBJ2-5, with TRBD2 matching 9 bases. J lost 5 bases, V lost 5 bases, and 3 bases had no gene match. The CDR3 runs 13 residues. Germline CDR1 and CDR2: SGHAT and FQNNGV. CDR3 sequence: CASSPAGGETQYF. CDR3 bases: TGTGCCAGCAGCCCAGCGGGGGGTGAGACCCAGTACTTC.

The chain employs TRBV7-2 and TRBJ1-2; possibly TRBD1 for D (5 bases). The CDR3 contains 15 residues. V was pared by 3 bases and J by 0 bases, with 11 bases between. From germline, CDR1 is SGHTA and CDR2 FQGNSA. The CDR3: CASSLGRQPNYGYTF. DNA of the CDR3: TGTGCCAGCAGCTTGGGTCGACAGCCTAACTATGGCTACACCTTC. The variable domain in full, completed from reference TRBV7-2 and TRBJ1-2, reads GAGVSQSPSNKVTEKGKDVELRCDPISGHTALYWYRQSLGQGLEFLIYFQGNSAPDKSGLPSDRFSAERTGGSVSTLTIQRTQQEDSAVYLCASSLGRQPNYGYTFGSGTRLTVV.

The chain has TRBV6-5 and TRBJ1-2; D not certain. This CDR3 has 15 amino acids. CDR1 and CDR2 (germline): MNHEY, SVGAGI. The ends were cut back, 2 bases at V and 6 bases at J, with 16 bases in the middle. Written as DNA, the CDR3 is TGTGCCAGCAGTTACGAGGGCAATTATAGGGATGGCTACACCTTC. This encodes CASSYEGNYRDGYTF.

The rearrangement joins TRBV5-4 to TRBJ2-3; a weak D match, TRBD2 (5 bases). Trimming left V 5 bases short and J 3 bases short, with 16 bases between. Germline V gene data show CDR1 as SGHNT and CDR2 as YYREEE (reference sequence). This CDR3 spans 15 amino acids. CDR3 in amino acids: CASSPRSSGTDTQYF. CDR3 nucleotide sequence: TGTGCCAGCAGTCCCCGCTCCAGCGGAACAGATACGCAGTATTTT.

The CDR3 DNA is TGTGCCAGCAGCCGAGAGGACGAGCAGTACTTC. This gives the protein CASSREDEQYF. The rearrangement joins TRBV28 to TRBJ2-7, with D uncertain. The V end lost 6 bases, the J end lost 5 bases, and 8 bases lay between the germline ends. The germline gives CDR1 MDHEN, CDR2 SYDVKM. This CDR3 has 11 amino acids.

The rearrangement links TRBV7-9 to TRBJ2-7; the match to TRBD2 covers 11 bases. The CDR3 runs to 19 residues. The V and J ends lost 5 bases and 0 bases, in that order; junction bases with no gene match: 15. Per germline, CDR1 SEHNR and CDR2 FQNEAQ (reference sequence). CDR3 residues: CASSPAATSGGKSSYEQYF. CDR3 nucleotides: TGTGCCAGCAGCCCCGCAGCCACTAGCGGGGGCAAAAGCTCCTACGAGCAGTACTTC. The whole variable domain, remainder taken from reference TRBV7-9 and TRBJ2-7, is DTGVSQNPRHKITKRGQNVTFRCDPISEHNRLYWYRQTLGQGPEFLTYFQNEAQLEKSRLLSDRFSAERPKGSFSTLEIQRTEQGDSAMYLCASSPAATSGGKSSYEQYFGPGTRLTVT.

The V gene is TRBV5-4, the J gene TRBJ2-7; 12 bases match TRBD2. Looked up from germline, CDR1 is SGHNT and CDR2 is YYREEE (reference sequence). V gave up 5 bases and J gave up 6 bases; unmatched junction bases: 12. The CDR3 consists of 16 residues. The CDR3 region has the DNA TGTGCCAGCAGTAGCGGACTAGCGGGATCTTTTAGCGAGCAGTACTTC. It encodes CASSSGLAGSFSEQYF.

The V and J genes are TRBV5-4 and TRBJ2-7, with 11 bases identical to TRBD2. V shed 4 bases and J 6 bases; nucleotides not matched to a gene: 9. Germline V lookup: CDR1 SGHNT, CDR2 YYREEE (reference sequence). The CDR3 is made up of 15 amino acids. The CDR3 is CASSIKLAGDSEQYF. The CDR3, as DNA: TGTGCCAGCAGCATAAAACTAGCGGGAGACTCCGAGCAGTACTTC.

This chain links TRBV27 with TRBJ1-2, with TRBD1 matching over 7 bases. Germline V gives CDR1 MNHEY, CDR2 SMNVEV (reference sequence). The CDR3 consists of 14 residues. Trimming took 3 bases from V and 6 from J; bases not matched to a gene: 7. The DNA of the CDR3 is TGTGCCAGCAGTTTCTCCGACAGGGTGAATGGCTACACCTTC. Amino acid sequence: CASSFSDRVNGYTF.

The rearrangement joins TRBV28 to TRBJ2-7, with a tentative D call TRBD1 (5 bases). The CDR3 is 13 residues long. Trimming removed 10 bases at V and 4 bases at J, with 17 bases between. Looked up from germline, CDR1 is MDHEN and CDR2 is SYDVKM. The CDR3 bases are TGTGCCACCTTACCCCCAGGGTTTTACGAGCAGTACTTC. Its protein product is CATLPPGFYEQYF.

The rearrangement uses TRBV9 and TRBJ2-2; TRBD2 matches at 9 bases. This CDR3 spans 16 amino acids. The V gene's germline CDR1 is SGDLS and CDR2 YYNGEE. The J segment lost 4 bases and the V segment lost 3 bases, leaving 7 bases of the junction unmatched. The CDR3 sequence: CASSARTSVLTGELFF. CDR3 nucleotides: TGTGCCAGCAGCGCCCGGACTAGCGTTCTCACCGGGGAGCTGTTTTTT.

In nucleotides, the CDR3 is TGCGCCAGCAGCTCGGGCAGGGAGGATGAAAAACTGTTTTTT. Encoded protein: CASSSGREDEKLFF. This chain uses TRBV5-1 with TRBJ1-4; maybe TRBD1 (5 bases). Germline CDR1 is SGHRS and CDR2 is YFSETQ. Trimming took 3 bases from V and 6 from J, leaving 12 bases between them. The CDR3 spans 14 residues. The full variable domain, in which reference TRBV5-1 and TRBJ1-4 provide the parts outside the CDR3, is KAGVTQTPRYLIKTRGQQVTLSCSPISGHRSVSWYQQTPGQGLQFLFEYFSETQRNKGNFPGRFSGRQFSNSRSEMNVSTLELGDSALYLCASSSGREDEKLFFGSGTQLSVL.

V is TRBV19 and J is TRBJ2-4; D is uncertain. There are 18 residues in the CDR3. Trimming stripped 0 bases from V and 4 bases from J, with 19 bases between. Germline V gene lookup returns CDR1 LNHDA and CDR2 SQIVND (reference sequence). CDR3 coding DNA: TGTGCCAGTAGTATAGACCAGGTGGGTAGTCTGTTTAAAAACATTCAGTACTTC. It is translated as CASSIDQVGSLFKNIQYF.

The CDR3: CASSLVAGVTGELFF. The CDR3 nucleotides are TGTGCCAGCAGCTTAGTAGCGGGAGTTACCGGGGAGCTGTTTTTT. The genes are TRBV7-9 and TRBJ2-2; 9 bases map to TRBD2. The V gene end was trimmed by 1 base and the J gene end by 5 bases; junction bases not matched to a gene: 2. The CDR3 contains 15 residues. Germline CDR1 and CDR2: SEHNR and FQNEAQ (reference sequence).

The V gene is TRBV19, the J gene TRBJ2-7; 7 bases agree with TRBD1. The germline CDR1 and CDR2 sequences are LNHDA and SQIVND (reference sequence). With V trimmed by 5 bases and J by 6 bases, 7 bases remained unmatched. This CDR3 is 13 amino acids long. CDR3 sequence reads: CASSLRQGGEQYF. The CDR3 DNA is TGTGCCAGTAGTCTGAGACAGGGCGGCGAGCAGTACTTC.

The V and J genes are TRBV7-9 and TRBJ2-1, with TRBD1 matching over 7 bases. Germline V gives CDR1 SEHNR, CDR2 FQNEAQ (reference sequence). The CDR3 has 15 amino acids. J gave up 0 bases and V 5 bases, and 4 bases lay outside the gene matches. The CDR3 sequence: CASSQGQASYNEQFF. In nucleotides, the CDR3 is TGTGCCAGCAGCCAAGGACAGGCCTCCTACAATGAGCAGTTCTTC. Full variable domain (missing parts from reference TRBV7-9 and TRBJ2-1): DTGVSQNPRHKITKRGQNVTFRCDPISEHNRLYWYRQTLGQGPEFLTYFQNEAQLEKSRLLSDRFSAERPKGSFSTLEIQRTEQGDSAMYLCASSQGQASYNEQFFGPGTRLTVL.

J is TRBJ2-7 and V is TRBV7-9; 9 bases match TRBD2. The CDR3 contains 15 residues. V was clipped by 0 bases and J by 4 bases; unmatched bases: 4. Germline CDR1 is SEHNR and CDR2 is FQNEAQ (reference sequence). The CDR3 region has the DNA TGTGCCAGCAGCTTAGCTAGCGGGAGTATTTACGAGCAGTACTTC. As protein: CASSLASGSIYEQYF.

The V call is TRBV5-6, the J call TRBJ1-3, with TRBD1 matching over 8 bases. The germline CDR1 and CDR2 sequences are SGHDT and YYEEEE. This CDR3 spans 16 amino acids. With 3 bases clipped from V and 0 bases from J, the junction kept 5 bases outside the gene matches. CDR3 protein: CASSWDRRVSGNTIYF. The CDR3 DNA reads as TGTGCCAGCAGCTGGGACAGGAGAGTCTCTGGAAACACCATATATTTT.

This chain joins TRBV5-1 and TRBJ2-1; no firm D call. The germline V gene encodes CDR1 SGHRS and CDR2 YFSETQ. V was pared by 1 base and J by 0 bases, with 5 bases between. The CDR3 has 14 amino acids. The CDR3 DNA follows: TGCGCCAGCAGCTTGCCCAGCTCCTACAATGAGCAGTTCTTC. Translating it yields CASSLPSSYNEQFF.

The chain couples TRBV12-3 or TRBV12-4 to TRBJ2-5, with D possibly TRBD1 on 5 matching bases. The CDR3 is 13 residues long. V shed 0 bases and J shed 4 bases, with 6 bases lying between them. The CDR3 DNA reads as TGTGCCAGCAGTTTAGCGACAGCAGAGACCCAGTACTTC. This encodes CASSLATAETQYF.

The V gene is TRBV6-5, the J gene TRBJ1-6, with D uncertain. Looked up from germline, CDR1 is MNHEY and CDR2 is SVGAGI. The CDR3 runs to 15 residues. With 2 bases removed from V and 1 base from J, the gap between germline ends came to 6 bases. CDR3 DNA sequence: TGTGCCAGCAGTTACCGAGGGTCCTATAATTCACCCCTCCACTTT. This gives the protein CASSYRGSYNSPLHF.